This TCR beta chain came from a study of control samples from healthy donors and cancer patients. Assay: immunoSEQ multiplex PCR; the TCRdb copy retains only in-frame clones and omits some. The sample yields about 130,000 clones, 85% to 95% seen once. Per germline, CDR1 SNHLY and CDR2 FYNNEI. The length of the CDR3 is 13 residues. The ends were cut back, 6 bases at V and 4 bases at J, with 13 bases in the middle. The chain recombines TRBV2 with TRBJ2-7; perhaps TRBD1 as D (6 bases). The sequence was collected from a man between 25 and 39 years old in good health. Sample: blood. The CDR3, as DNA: TGTGCCAGCAGCGCAGGGGTCGGATACGAGCAGTACTTC. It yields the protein CASSAGVGYEQYF.